This section outlines one T cell receptor beta chain sequence together with its context. What it binds is not known. Clones were sequenced by immunoSEQ multiplex PCR, and TCRdb holds only the in-frame ones, with some missing. This sample carries about 420,000 clones, more than 75% of them seen once, and the ten largest clones take 3.6%. The length of the CDR3 is 13 residues. CDR1 and CDR2 (germline): MGHRA, YSYEKL. With 8 bases removed from V and 1 base from J, the gap between germline ends came to 11 bases. The sample is drawn from a study of Ad26.COV2.S vaccination and SARS-CoV-2 variants. Study at large: COV1001, an Ad26.COV2.S trial, supplied this vaccine-arm donor.

This sample's treatment: some 19 received Ad26.COV2.S at low or high dose, single or two shots; several received placebo; per-sample allocation not given. After the first vaccine or placebo injection, samples were drawn on day 63. Ad26 vector vaccine expressed Wuhan-strain SARS-CoV-2 spike. General observations from the study: Similar non-spike TCR breadth was seen in vaccine and placebo recipients. There was reportedly substantial breadth in spike-specific CD8+ and CD4+ T cell responses after vaccination.

This rearrangement joins TRBV4-1 to TRBJ1-1; the D is unclear. The material sequenced was peripheral blood, taken in a trial of Ad26.COV2.S vaccine versus placebo. The origin of this receptor is a person between 18 and 65 years old who received the Ad26.COV2.S COVID-19 vaccine or a placebo. CDR3 DNA sequence: TGCGCCAGCTCCCGAAGTGGGAACACTGAAGCTTTCTTT. Its protein product is CASSRSGNTEAFF.